Below, 8 T cell receptor beta chains from the same sample are listed, as sequenced in a study of blood T cell repertoires in COVID-19. Using immunoSEQ multiplex PCR, the repertoire was profiled, and TCRdb retains in-frame clones only, with some absent. This table has about 140,000 clones, about nine tenths appearing once. Sequenced input: PBMCs or T cells enriched from blood (not recorded which). The receptors come from a man aged 60-69 years who had recovered from COVID-19.

The chain uses TRBV19 and TRBJ2-6; possible D gene TRBD1, 5 bases. With 6 bases removed from V and 1 base from J, the gap between germline ends came to 10 bases. There are 15 residues in the CDR3. Germline V CDR1 and CDR2: LNHDA, SQIVND (reference sequence). The CDR3 bases are TGTGCCAGTAGACCAAGGGGTTCTGGGGCCAACGTCCTGACTTTC. This codes for CASRPRGSGANVLTF.

The J gene is TRBJ2-7, the V gene TRBV27, with D tentatively TRBD1 (5 bases). CDR1 and CDR2 from the germline V gene are MNHEY and SMNVEV (reference sequence). There are 12 residues in the CDR3. Trimming pared 2 bases from V and 6 bases from J, leaving 8 bases between. The CDR3, as DNA: TGTGCCAGCAGTTTAGTAGGGGCCGAGCAGTACTTC. Protein: CASSLVGAEQYF.

V is TRBV6-5 and J is TRBJ1-2; 8 nucleotides agree with TRBD1. The CDR3 has 14 amino acids. Germline V gives CDR1 MNHEY, CDR2 SVGAGI. J was trimmed by 4 bases and V by 5 bases; bases with no gene match: 6. CDR3 sequence (DNA): TGTGCCAGCAGTAGTGGACAGGGACTCTATGGCTACACCTTC. Translation gives CASSSGQGLYGYTF.

The rearrangement uses TRBV2 and TRBJ2-2; D might be TRBD2 (5 bases). Looked up from germline, CDR1 is SNHLY and CDR2 is FYNNEI. Trimming removed 0 bases from V and 7 bases from J, with 6 bases in between. The length of the CDR3 is 13 residues. The CDR3 nucleotides read TGTGCCAGCAGTGAAGCGCGGGTCGGGGAGCTGTTTTTT. This codes for CASSEARVGELFF.

The chain links TRBV19 to TRBJ1-2, with 8 bases aligning to TRBD1. V shed 7 bases and J 0 bases; nucleotides not matched to a gene: 13. From germline, CDR1 is LNHDA and CDR2 SQIVND (reference sequence). The CDR3 sequence is 17 residues long. The CDR3 nucleotides are TGTGCCAGTAATAGACCCGGGACAGGTTTGACTAACTATGGCTACACCTTC. Amino acids: CASNRPGTGLTNYGYTF.

This chain joins TRBV2 and TRBJ2-2; tentative D call: TRBD2 (5 bases). Germline V gene lookup returns CDR1 SNHLY and CDR2 FYNNEI. V lost 6 bases, J lost 6 bases, and 17 bases lay in between. The CDR3 has 15 residues. CDR3 DNA: TGTGCCAGCAGCAGAGAAAATAGCGTCGCCGGGGAGCTGTTTTTT. Translated, it gives CASSRENSVAGELFF.

CDR3 nucleotide sequence: TGTGCCAGCGGGCGGGGGGCATCCTACGAGCAGTACTTC. Protein sequence: CASGRGASYEQYF. The V and J genes are TRBV5-8 and TRBJ2-7; TRBD2 aligns across 8 bases. This CDR3 comprises 13 residues. Germline values: CDR1 SGHTS, CDR2 YDEGEE. V was pared by 7 bases and J by 1 base, with 4 bases of the junction left unmatched.

The chain has TRBV4-1 and TRBJ2-7; 9 bases match TRBD1. The CDR3 is made up of 16 amino acids. Germline V gene sequence: CDR1 MGHRA, CDR2 YSYEKL. After removal of 5 bases from V and 1 base from J, the junction contained 9 bases not matched to a gene. The CDR3 nucleotides are TGCGCCAGCAGCAACCGGGACAGGGTCCCATCCTACGAGCAGTACTTC. Translated, it gives CASSNRDRVPSYEQYF.